The 9 T cell receptor beta chains given below trace back to one sample, sequenced in a study of blood T cell repertoires in COVID-19. Only in-frame clones appear in the TCRdb table, and some are missing; sequencing was by immunoSEQ multiplex PCR. This sample carries tens of thousands of clones, about 80% of them seen once, and the ten largest clones take roughly 2.5%. The source material was peripheral blood. All receptors derive from a woman aged 60-70 years with acute or convalescent COVID-19.

The chain joins TRBV6-2 or TRBV6-3 to TRBJ2-3, with 10 bases that match TRBD2. This CDR3 is 17 amino acids long. Germline V gene lookup returns CDR1 MNHEY and CDR2 SVGEGT. The V and J ends lost 6 bases and 3 bases, in that order; junction bases with no gene match: 12. The CDR3 region is CASSPSGRVFGTDTQYF. DNA of the CDR3: TGTGCCAGCAGCCCCAGCGGGAGGGTTTTCGGGACAGATACGCAGTATTTT.

The V gene is TRBV18, the J gene TRBJ2-7, with TRBD2 matching over 8 bases. The V gene's germline CDR1 is KGHSH and CDR2 LQKENI. CDR3 length: 15 amino acids. V lost 2 bases to trimming and J lost 2 bases; unmatched junction nucleotides: 5. The CDR3 nucleotides read TGTGCCAGCTCACCAGTCCTAGCGGGCCCCTACGAGCAGTACTTC. Translating it yields CASSPVLAGPYEQYF.

The chain recombines TRBV28 with TRBJ1-2; weak D call: TRBD1 (5 bases). V lost 3 bases and J 2 bases, leaving 13 bases between the germline ends. This CDR3 is 15 amino acids long. Germline V gene sequence: CDR1 MDHEN, CDR2 SYDVKM. CDR3 residues: CASSFSFRGNYGYTF. CDR3 DNA sequence: TGTGCCAGCAGTTTCTCCTTTCGGGGGAACTATGGCTACACCTTC.

In this sample, this clone turned up once. The V call is TRBV11-2, the J call TRBJ2-6; D perhaps matches TRBD1 (6 bases). Trimming removed 0 bases from V and 0 bases from J, with 9 bases in between. CDR1 SGHAT and CDR2 FQNNGV come from the germline V gene. CDR3 length equals 17 residues. The CDR3 loop is CASSLETGYSGANVLTF. For the CDR3, the DNA is TGTGCCAGCAGCTTAGAGACAGGTTACTCTGGGGCCAACGTCCTGACTTTC.

The chain joins TRBV2 to TRBJ1-2, with D hard to call. This CDR3 is built from 14 residues. The germline V gene encodes CDR1 SNHLY and CDR2 FYNNEI. Trimming removed 6 bases at V and 10 bases at J, with 21 bases between. The CDR3 DNA reads as TGTGCCAGCAGCAGCACCGGGTCCTTAGACGCCTACACCTTC. It translates to CASSSTGSLDAYTF.

This clone showed up just a few times. The chain employs TRBV7-2 and TRBJ2-7, with D unclear. Germline assignment: CDR1 SGHTA and CDR2 FQGNSA. The V end lost 4 bases, the J end lost 3 bases, and 4 bases lay between the germline ends. The CDR3 runs to 11 residues. Here the CDR3 DNA reads TGTGCCAGCAGCTCCCTCTACGAGCAGTACTTC. This codes for CASSSLYEQYF. The full variable domain, with the rest looked up from reference TRBV7-2 and TRBJ2-7, is GAGVSQSPSNKVTEKGKDVELRCDPISGHTALYWYRQSLGQGLEFLIYFQGNSAPDKSGLPSDRFSAERTGGSVSTLTIQRTQQEDSAVYLCASSSLYEQYFGPGTRLTVT.

This chain links TRBV9 with TRBJ2-4; possible D gene TRBD1, 6 bases. Germline CDR1 SGDLS, CDR2 YYNGEE. CDR3 length: 16 amino acids. Trimming took off 4 bases at V and 3 bases at J, with 17 bases between the two ends. In nucleotides, the CDR3 is TGTGCCAGCAGCCCCACAGGGAGTAGGGTCAAAAACATTCAGTACTTC. Amino acids: CASSPTGSRVKNIQYF.

This chain joins TRBV5-1 and TRBJ1-2, with a weak D call TRBD1 (6 bases). Germline CDR1 and CDR2: SGHRS and YFSETQ. V lost 5 bases and J 4 bases, leaving 18 bases between the germline ends. This CDR3 comprises 15 residues. CDR3 DNA sequence: TGCGCCAGCAGACAGATGACAGGAGGTCCCTATGGCTACACCTTC. It specifies CASRQMTGGPYGYTF. Looking up the rest from reference TRBV5-1 and TRBJ1-2 gives the full variable domain: KAGVTQTPRYLIKTRGQQVTLSCSPISGHRSVSWYQQTPGQGLQFLFEYFSETQRNKGNFPGRFSGRQFSNSRSEMNVSTLELGDSALYLCASRQMTGGPYGYTFGSGTRLTVV.

The chain carries TRBV5-1 and TRBJ1-2; 9 bases map to TRBD1. The germline gives CDR1 SGHRS, CDR2 YFSETQ. V was pared by 6 bases and J by 7 bases, with 4 bases of the junction left unmatched. This CDR3 spans 12 amino acids. The CDR3 DNA follows: TGCGCCAGCACCACGGACAGGGGTGGCTACACCTTC. This codes for CASTTDRGGYTF.